One TCR beta chain is described in this entry. The V gene end was trimmed by 3 bases and the J gene end by 6 bases; junction bases not matched to a gene: 14. The CDR3 extends over 17 amino acids. CDR1 and CDR2 from the germline V gene are SEHNR and FQNEAQ (reference sequence). The data were taken from a study of CD8+ T cells in alopecia areata. Following RNA extraction, reverse transcription yielded cDNA that acted as the sequencing template. Profiled with immunoSEQ multiplex PCR; TCRdb holds only in-frame clones, not every one. Here the sample spans 200,000 to 250,000 clones, about 53% being singletons.

The chain uses TRBV7-9 and TRBJ2-3, with 8 bases lining up with TRBD2. The sample in question was CD4+ T cells sorted from blood, obtained at week 0. The origin of this receptor is a human donor with alopecia areata. CDR3: CASSFLSGGFRADTQYF. The CDR3 DNA is TGTGCCAGCAGCTTTCTGAGCGGGGGCTTCAGGGCGGATACGCAGTATTTT.